This is a list of T cell receptor beta chains from one sample in a study of T cell changes during pregnancy in multiple sclerosis. The repertoire was sequenced with immunoSEQ multiplex PCR; TCRdb's copy has only in-frame clones and lacks some. The table has tens of thousands of clones, roughly 90% seen once. Sequenced material: peripheral blood, taken in the first trimester of pregnancy. The receptors were gathered from a female donor in good health, enrolled as a control in a pregnancy study. Both conserved end residues are part of each CDR3. A D gene is named only where the DNA matches it firmly. Clone size is given for some rows only: seen once, a few or many times, or a class if the clone is expanded.

D	J	V	size	CDR3	DNA
TRBD2	TRBJ2-3	TRBV19	-	CASSARLAGGADTQYF	TGTGCCAGTAGTGCCCGGCTAGCGGGGGGGGCTGATACGCAGTATTTT
TRBD2	TRBJ2-1	TRBV4-3	-	CASSLELAGGLGPYNEQFF	TGCGCCAGCAGCCTAGAACTAGCGGGGGGGCTGGGACCCTACAATGAGCAGTTCTTC
TRBD1	TRBJ2-2	TRBV29-1	-	CSVAERGLFTGELFF	TGCAGCGTTGCAGAGAGGGGGCTCTTCACCGGGGAGCTGTTTTTT
-	TRBJ2-6	TRBV10-3	once	CAISDRGAGANVLTF	TGTGCCATCAGTGATAGAGGCGCTGGGGCCAACGTCCTGACTTTC
TRBD2	TRBJ2-5	TRBV7-8	once	CASSGLEETQYF	TGTGCCAGCAGCGGACTAGAAGAGACCCAGTACTTC
-	TRBJ2-7	TRBV7-9	-	CASSSRDSYEQYF	TGTGCCAGCAGCTCGCGGGACAGCTACGAGCAGTACTTC
-	TRBJ2-7	TRBV5-8	-	CASSLGRTRRQLTYEQYF	TGTGCCAGCAGCTTGGGGAGGACTCGTCGGCAGCTGACCTACGAGCAGTACTTC
-	TRBJ1-6	TRBV7-2	-	CASSLENSWDSPLHF	TGTGCCAGCAGCTTAGAGAACAGCTGGGATTCACCCCTCCACTTT
TRBD1	TRBJ2-2	TRBV29-1	-	CSVRTGVTTGELFF	TGCAGCGTCCGGACAGGGGTTACAACCGGGGAGCTGTTTTTT
TRBD2	TRBJ2-5	TRBV11-3	-	CASSLSSGSGETQYF	TGTGCCAGCAGCTTATCAAGCGGGAGTGGAGAGACCCAGTACTTC
TRBD2	TRBJ2-1	TRBV5-1	-	CASSSGTSGGRGQFF	TGCGCCAGCAGCTCCGGGACTAGCGGGGGCCGTGGGCAGTTCTTC
-	TRBJ2-5	TRBV4-3	-	CASSQDLGVRETQYF	TGCGCCAGCAGCCAAGATTTGGGCGTCCGAGAGACCCAGTACTTC
-	TRBJ2-1	TRBV7-9	-	CASRGGGSDYNEQFF	TGTGCCAGCAGGGGCGGAGGCTCCGACTACAATGAGCAGTTCTTC
TRBD1	TRBJ2-7	TRBV11-3	-	CASSYRQGSYEQYF	TGTGCCAGCAGTTACAGACAGGGATCCTACGAGCAGTACTTC
-	TRBJ1-2	TRBV4-2	-	CASSQDEGHGYGYTF	TGTGCCAGCAGCCAAGATGAGGGCCACGGTTATGGCTACACCTTC
TRBD2	TRBJ2-3	TRBV28	-	CASSPPSGIMDTQYF	TGTGCCAGCAGTCCACCTAGCGGGATTATGGATACGCAGTATTTT
-	TRBJ1-1	TRBV6-5	once	CASTILGGNTEAFF	TGTGCCAGCACCATCTTGGGGGGGAATACTGAAGCTTTCTTT
-	TRBJ1-2	TRBV29-1	-	CSVTVSNYGYTF	TGCAGCGTGACAGTATCTAACTATGGCTACACCTTC
-	TRBJ2-7	TRBV7-2	once	CASSFTQGLTYEQYF	TGTGCCAGCAGCTTTACGCAGGGTTTAACCTACGAGCAGTACTTC
-	TRBJ1-4	TRBV7-9	few	CASSSQGWPNEKLFF	TGTGCCAGCAGCTCCCAGGGTTGGCCTAATGAAAAACTGTTTTTT
TRBD1	TRBJ2-1	TRBV5-1	-	CASSRDSSYNEQFF	TGCGCCAGCAGCCGGGACAGCTCCTACAATGAGCAGTTCTTC
-	TRBJ2-5	TRBV5-5	-	CASSQTATRGETQYF	TGTGCCAGCAGTCAAACAGCCACGAGGGGGGAGACCCAGTACTTC
TRBD2	TRBJ2-4	TRBV6-1	few	CASSEYAGGGIQYF	TGTGCCAGCAGTGAATACGCGGGGGGGGGCATTCAGTACTTC
-	TRBJ1-1	TRBV7-9	-	CASSLKGRLGEAFF	TGTGCCAGCAGCTTAAAGGGGCGCCTTGGTGAAGCTTTCTTT
TRBD1	TRBJ1-1	TRBV18	-	CASSPTGGGGNTEAFF	TGTGCCAGCTCACCTACAGGGGGAGGTGGAAACACTGAAGCTTTCTTT
TRBD1	TRBJ2-2	TRBV6-6	-	CASSYFGDRDTGELFF	TGTGCCAGCAGTTACTTCGGGGACAGGGACACCGGGGAGCTGTTTTTT
-	TRBJ2-7	TRBV7-3	-	CASSLTGQSYEQYF	TGTGCCAGCAGCTTAACCGGACAAAGCTACGAGCAGTACTTC
TRBD1	TRBJ2-3	TRBV7-2	few	CASSQMTGGATDTQYF	TGTGCCAGCAGCCAGATGACAGGGGGCGCGACAGATACGCAGTATTTT
TRBD1	TRBJ1-2	TRBV2	few	CASSEDRGNGYTF	TGTGCCAGCAGTGAAGACAGGGGGAACGGCTACACCTTC
TRBD1	TRBJ1-2	TRBV19	-	CASSSHRGGGYTF	TGTGCCAGTAGTTCCCACAGGGGAGGTGGCTACACCTTC
TRBD1	TRBJ1-2	TRBV9	-	CASSLQGANYGYTF	TGTGCCAGCAGCCTCCAGGGGGCTAACTATGGCTACACCTTC
TRBD1	TRBJ2-7	TRBV7-9	few	CASSFGQGGSYEQYF	TGTGCCAGCAGCTTCGGACAGGGAGGATCCTACGAGCAGTACTTC
-	TRBJ1-1	TRBV6-5	-	CASSYYRGSTEAFF	TGTGCCAGCAGTTACTATCGGGGAAGCACTGAAGCTTTCTTT
TRBD2	TRBJ2-1	TRBV28	-	CASSSSGSHNEQLF	TGTGCCAGCAGCTCTAGCGGGAGCCACAATGAGCAGCTCTTC
-	TRBJ1-1	TRBV7-2	-	CASSSPGAEAFF	TGTGCCAGCAGCTCCCCCGGGGCTGAAGCTTTCTTT
-	TRBJ2-7	TRBV15	-	CATSRDWRVREQYF	TGTGCCACCAGCAGAGATTGGAGGGTTAGGGAGCAGTACTTC
TRBD2	TRBJ2-3	TRBV5-6	-	CASSPRLAGVDTQYF	TGTGCCAGCAGCCCCAGACTAGCGGGGGTAGATACGCAGTATTTT
TRBD1	TRBJ1-2	TRBV2	-	CASSVEDRAYGYTF	TGTGCCAGCAGTGTAGAGGACAGGGCCTATGGCTACACCTTC
TRBD1	TRBJ2-4	TRBV7-2	-	CASSRPGQGLNIQYF	TGTGCCAGCAGCCGACCGGGACAGGGCTTAAACATTCAGTACTTC